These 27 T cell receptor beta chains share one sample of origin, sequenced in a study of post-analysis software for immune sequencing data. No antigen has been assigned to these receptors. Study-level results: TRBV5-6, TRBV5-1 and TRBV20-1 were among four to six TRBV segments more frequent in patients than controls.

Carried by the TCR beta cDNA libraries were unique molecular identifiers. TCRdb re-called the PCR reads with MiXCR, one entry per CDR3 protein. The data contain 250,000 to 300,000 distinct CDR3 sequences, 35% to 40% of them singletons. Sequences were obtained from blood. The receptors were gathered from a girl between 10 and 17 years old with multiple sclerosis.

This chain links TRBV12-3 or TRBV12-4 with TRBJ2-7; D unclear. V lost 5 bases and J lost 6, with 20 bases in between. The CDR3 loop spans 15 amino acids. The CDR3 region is CASSAGTAARTEQYF. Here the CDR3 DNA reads TGTGCCAGCAGTGCCGGTACAGCAGCGAGGACCGAGCAGTACTTC.

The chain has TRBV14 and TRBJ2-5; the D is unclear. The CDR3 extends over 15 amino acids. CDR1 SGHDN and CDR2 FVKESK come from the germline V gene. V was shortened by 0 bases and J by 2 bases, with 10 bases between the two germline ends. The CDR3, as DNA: TGTGCCAGCAGCCAAGATCTCTCCCAGCAAGAGACCCAGTACTTC. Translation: CASSQDLSQQETQYF.

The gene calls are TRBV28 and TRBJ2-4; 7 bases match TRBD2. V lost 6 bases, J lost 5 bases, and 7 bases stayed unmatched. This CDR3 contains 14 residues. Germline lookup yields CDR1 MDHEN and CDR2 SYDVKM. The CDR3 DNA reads TGTGCCAGCAGCTATGGACTAGGAGAAAACATTCAGTACTTC. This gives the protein CASSYGLGENIQYF.

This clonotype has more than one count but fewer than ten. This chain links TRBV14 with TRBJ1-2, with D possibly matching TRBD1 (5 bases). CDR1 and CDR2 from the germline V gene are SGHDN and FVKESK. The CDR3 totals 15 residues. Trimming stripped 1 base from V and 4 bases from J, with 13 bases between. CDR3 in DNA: TGTGCCAGCAGCCAAGGGCGGGGGTTTGGCTATGGCTACACCTTC. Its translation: CASSQGRGFGYGYTF.

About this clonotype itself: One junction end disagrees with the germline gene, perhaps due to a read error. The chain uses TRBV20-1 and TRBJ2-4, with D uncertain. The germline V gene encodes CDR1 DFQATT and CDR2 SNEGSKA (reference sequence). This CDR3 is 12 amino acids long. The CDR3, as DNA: TGCAGGGCTAGAGATGCGGAGCCCCCTCAGTACTTC. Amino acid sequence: CRARDAEPPQYF.

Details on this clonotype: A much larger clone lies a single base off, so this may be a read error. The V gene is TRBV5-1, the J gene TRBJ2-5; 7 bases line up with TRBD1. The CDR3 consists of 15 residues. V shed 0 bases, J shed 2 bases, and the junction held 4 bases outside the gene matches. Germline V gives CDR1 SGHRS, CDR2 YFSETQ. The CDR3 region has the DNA TGCGCCAGCAGCTTGGGGGGGACAGTTCAAGAGACCCAGTACTTC. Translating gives CASSLGGTVQETQYF.

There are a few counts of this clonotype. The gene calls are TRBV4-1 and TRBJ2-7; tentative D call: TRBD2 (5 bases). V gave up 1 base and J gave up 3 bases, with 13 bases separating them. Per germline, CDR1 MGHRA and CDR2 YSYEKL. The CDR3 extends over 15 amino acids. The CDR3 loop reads CASSQAWGVSYEQYF. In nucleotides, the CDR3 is TGCGCCAGCAGCCAAGCGTGGGGAGTGAGCTACGAGCAGTACTTC.

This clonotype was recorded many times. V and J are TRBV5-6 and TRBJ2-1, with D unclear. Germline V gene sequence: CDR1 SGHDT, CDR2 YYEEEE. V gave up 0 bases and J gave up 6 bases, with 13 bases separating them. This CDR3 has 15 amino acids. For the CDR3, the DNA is TGTGCCAGCAGCTTGGGGCAGTGGGTTGGCAATGAGCAGTTCTTC. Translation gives CASSLGQWVGNEQFF.

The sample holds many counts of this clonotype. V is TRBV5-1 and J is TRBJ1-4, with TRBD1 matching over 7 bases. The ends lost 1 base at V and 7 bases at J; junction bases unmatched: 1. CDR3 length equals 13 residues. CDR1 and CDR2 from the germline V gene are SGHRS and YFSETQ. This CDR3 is CASSLRDSEKLFF. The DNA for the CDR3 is TGCGCCAGCAGCTTGAGGGACAGTGAAAAACTGTTTTTT.

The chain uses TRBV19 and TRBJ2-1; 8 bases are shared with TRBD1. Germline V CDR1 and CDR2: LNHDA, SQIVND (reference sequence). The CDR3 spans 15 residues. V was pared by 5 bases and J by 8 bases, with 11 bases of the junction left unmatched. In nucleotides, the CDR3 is TGTGCCAGTAGTCTCCGACAGGGGCCCGGGGATGAGCAGTTCTTC. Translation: CASSLRQGPGDEQFF.

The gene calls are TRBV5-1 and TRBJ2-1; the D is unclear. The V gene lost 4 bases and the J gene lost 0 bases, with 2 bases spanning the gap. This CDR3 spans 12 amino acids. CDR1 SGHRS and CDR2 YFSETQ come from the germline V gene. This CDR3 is CASSISYNEQFF. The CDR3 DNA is TGCGCCAGCAGCATCTCCTACAATGAGCAGTTCTTC.

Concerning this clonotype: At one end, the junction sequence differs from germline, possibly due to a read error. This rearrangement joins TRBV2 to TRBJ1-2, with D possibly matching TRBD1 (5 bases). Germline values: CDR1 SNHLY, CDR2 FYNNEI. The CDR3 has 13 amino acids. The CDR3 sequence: CVSTKDTVGGYTF. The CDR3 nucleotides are TGTGTCAGCACTAAGGACACCGTCGGGGGCTACACCTTC. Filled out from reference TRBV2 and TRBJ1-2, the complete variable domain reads EPEVTQTPSHQVTQMGQEVILRCVPISNHLYFYWYRQILGQKVEFLVSFYNNEISEKSEIFDDQFSVERPDGSNFTLKIRSTKLEDSAMYFCVSTKDTVGGYTFGSGTRLTVV.

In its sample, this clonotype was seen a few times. The CDR3 sequence is CASSLDIDEQFF. CDR3 nucleotide sequence: TGTGCCAGCAGTCTAGATATCGATGAGCAGTTCTTC. The chain employs TRBV7-9 and TRBJ2-1; no clear D. This CDR3 is built from 12 residues. The germline V and J ends were trimmed by 6 bases and 8 bases, with 11 bases remaining between them. In germline, CDR1 is SEHNR, CDR2 FQNEAQ (reference sequence).

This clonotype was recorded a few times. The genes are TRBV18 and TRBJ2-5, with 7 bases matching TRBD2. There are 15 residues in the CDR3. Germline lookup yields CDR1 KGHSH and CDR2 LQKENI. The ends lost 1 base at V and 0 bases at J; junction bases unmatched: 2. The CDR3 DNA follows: TGTGCCAGCTCACCACGTCGGGGGGACCAAGAGACCCAGTACTTC. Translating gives CASSPRRGDQETQYF.

As DNA, the CDR3 is TGTGCCATCAGTGGGATTAGCGGGTCTTACGAGCAGTACTTC. This translates into CAISGISGSYEQYF. The chain has TRBV10-3 and TRBJ2-5, with 7 bases aligning to TRBD2. The J call may be incorrect, as the DNA end agrees better with TRBJ2-7. This CDR3 contains 14 residues. Germline assignment: CDR1 ENHRY and CDR2 SYGVKD.

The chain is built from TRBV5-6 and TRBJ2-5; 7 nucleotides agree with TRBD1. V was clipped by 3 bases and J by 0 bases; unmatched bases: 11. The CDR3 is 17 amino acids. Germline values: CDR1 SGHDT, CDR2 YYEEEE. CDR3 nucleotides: TGTGCCAGCAGCTACTACGGACAGGAACCTCACCAAGAGACCCAGTACTTC. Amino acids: CASSYYGQEPHQETQYF.

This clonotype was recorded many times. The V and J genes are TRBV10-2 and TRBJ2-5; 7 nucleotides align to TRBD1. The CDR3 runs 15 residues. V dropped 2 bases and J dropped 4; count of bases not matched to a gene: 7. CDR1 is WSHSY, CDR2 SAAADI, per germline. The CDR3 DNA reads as TGCGCCAGCAGTGAGGGACAGGTGATGGGAGAGACCCAGTACTTC. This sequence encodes CASSEGQVMGETQYF.

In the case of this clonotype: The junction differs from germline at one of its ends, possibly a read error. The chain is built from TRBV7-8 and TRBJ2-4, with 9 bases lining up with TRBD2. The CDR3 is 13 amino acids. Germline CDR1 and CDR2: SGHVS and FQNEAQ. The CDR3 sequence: CASSLAGDREQYF. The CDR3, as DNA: TGTGCCAGTAGCTTAGCGGGGGATCGGGAGCAGTACTTC. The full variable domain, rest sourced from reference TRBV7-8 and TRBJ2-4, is GAGVSQSPRYKVAKRGQDVALRCDPISGHVSLFWYQQALGQGPEFLTYFQNEAQLDKSGLPSDRFFAERPEGSVSTLKIQRTQQEDSAVYLCASSLAGDREQYFGAGTRLSVL.

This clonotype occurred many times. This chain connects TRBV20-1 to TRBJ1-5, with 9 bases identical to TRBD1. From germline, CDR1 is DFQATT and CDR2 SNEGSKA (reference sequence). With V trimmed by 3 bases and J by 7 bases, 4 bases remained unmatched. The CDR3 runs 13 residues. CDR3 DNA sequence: TGCAGTGCTAGGGGACAGGGCGGGCAGCCCCAGCATTTT. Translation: CSARGQGGQPQHF.

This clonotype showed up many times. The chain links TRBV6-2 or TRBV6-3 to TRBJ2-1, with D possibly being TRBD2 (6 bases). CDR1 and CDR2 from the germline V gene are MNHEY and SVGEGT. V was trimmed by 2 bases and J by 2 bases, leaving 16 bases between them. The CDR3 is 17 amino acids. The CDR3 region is CASSYPGGRGAYNEQFF. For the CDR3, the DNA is TGTGCCAGCAGTTACCCCGGAGGGCGCGGGGCCTACAATGAGCAGTTCTTC.

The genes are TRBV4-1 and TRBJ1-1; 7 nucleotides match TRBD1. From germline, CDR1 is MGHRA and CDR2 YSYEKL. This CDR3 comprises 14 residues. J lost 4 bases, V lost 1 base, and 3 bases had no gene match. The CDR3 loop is CASSQGGGLTEAFF. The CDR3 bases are TGCGCCAGCAGCCAAGGAGGGGGCCTCACTGAAGCTTTCTTT.

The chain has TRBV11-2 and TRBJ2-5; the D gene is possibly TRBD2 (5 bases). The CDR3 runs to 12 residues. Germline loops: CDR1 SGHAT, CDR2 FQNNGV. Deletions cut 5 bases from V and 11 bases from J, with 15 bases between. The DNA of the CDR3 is TGTGCCAGCAGCCCTGACTATGATAGGCAGTACTTC. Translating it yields CASSPDYDRQYF.

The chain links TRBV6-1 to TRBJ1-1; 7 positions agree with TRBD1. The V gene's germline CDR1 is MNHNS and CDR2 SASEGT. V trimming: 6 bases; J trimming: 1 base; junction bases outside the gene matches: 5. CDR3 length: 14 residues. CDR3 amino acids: CASRERDRNTEAFF. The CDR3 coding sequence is TGTGCCAGCAGGGAAAGGGACAGGAACACTGAAGCTTTCTTT.

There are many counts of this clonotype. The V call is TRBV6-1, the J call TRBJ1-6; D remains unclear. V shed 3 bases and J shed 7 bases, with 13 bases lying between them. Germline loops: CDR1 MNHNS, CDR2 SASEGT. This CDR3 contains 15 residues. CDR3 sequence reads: CASSEPTDGNSPLHF. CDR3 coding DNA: TGTGCCAGCAGTGAGCCCACGGACGGCAATTCACCCCTCCACTTT.

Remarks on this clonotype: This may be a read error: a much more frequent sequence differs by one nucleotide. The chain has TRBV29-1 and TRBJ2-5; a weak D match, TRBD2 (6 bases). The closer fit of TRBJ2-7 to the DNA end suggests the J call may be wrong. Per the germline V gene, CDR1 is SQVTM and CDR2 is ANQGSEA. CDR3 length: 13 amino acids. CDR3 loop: CSVVMAGTYEQYF. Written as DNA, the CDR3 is TGCAGCGTTGTAATGGCGGGAACCTACGAGCAGTACTTC.

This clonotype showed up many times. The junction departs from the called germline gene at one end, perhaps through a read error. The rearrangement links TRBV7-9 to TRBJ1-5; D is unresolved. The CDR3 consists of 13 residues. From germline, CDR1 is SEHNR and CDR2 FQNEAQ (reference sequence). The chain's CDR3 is CASRLGQDQPQHF. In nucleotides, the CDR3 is TGTGCCAGCAGGTTAGGGCAGGATCAGCCCCAGCATTTT.

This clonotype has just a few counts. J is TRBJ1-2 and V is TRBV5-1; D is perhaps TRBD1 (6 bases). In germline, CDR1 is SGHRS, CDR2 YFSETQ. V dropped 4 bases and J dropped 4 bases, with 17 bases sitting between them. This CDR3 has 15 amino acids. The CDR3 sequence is CASSPDGGAGYGYTF. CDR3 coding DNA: TGCGCCAGCAGCCCGGATGGGGGCGCAGGCTATGGCTACACCTTC.